What follows are 14 T cell receptor beta chains derived from one specimen sequenced in a study of shared clonotypes between healthy human individuals. Method: immunoSEQ multiplex PCR; TCRdb's copy keeps in-frame clones and lacks some. In the table there are around 500,000 clones, roughly 80% of which are singletons. Sequencing input: PBMCs. These receptors all come from a woman aged 40 to 50 in good health. Some clones in this sample may be carry-over from other donors' samples.

With regard to this clone: This may arise from a read error, as a much more abundant clone is one base away. The CDR3: CASSEVPTVSNLEQFF. The CDR3 nucleotides read TGTGCCAGCAGTGAAGTGCCCACAGTTTCCAATCTGGAGCAGTTCTTC. The J gene is TRBJ2-1, the V gene TRBV6-1; unclear D gene. The CDR3 sequence is 16 residues long. Per the germline V gene, CDR1 is MNHNS and CDR2 is SASEGT. Deletions cut 1 base from V and 10 bases from J, with 20 bases between.

A word on this clone: This sample includes further DNA sequences coding for the same CDR3. The chain is built from TRBV5-1 and TRBJ2-1; 13 nucleotides align to TRBD2. Trimming took 8 bases from V and 1 from J; bases not matched to a gene: 3. This CDR3 spans 15 amino acids. Germline V gene data show CDR1 as SGHRS and CDR2 as YFSETQ. Here the CDR3 DNA reads TGCGCCAGTAGGACTAGCGGGAGTTCCTACAATGAGCAGTTCTTC. It encodes CASRTSGSSYNEQFF.

This CDR3 is CASSSRPQETQYF. As DNA, the CDR3 is TGTGCCAGCAGTTCCCGCCCCCAAGAGACCCAGTACTTC. The chain uses TRBV7-9 and TRBJ2-5; D gene unclear. Germline-derived CDR1 and CDR2 are SEHNR and FQNEAQ (reference sequence). CDR3 size: 13 residues. Trimming left V 6 bases short and J 1 base short, with 9 bases between.

Only one count was recorded for this clone. This chain links TRBV7-2 with TRBJ2-7; the match to TRBD1 covers 9 bases. The junction had 11 bases not matched to a gene; V was cut back by 5 bases and J by 6 bases. The length of the CDR3 is 15 residues. In germline, CDR1 is SGHTA, CDR2 FQGNSA. The CDR3 DNA reads as TGTGCCAGCAGCGCGACAGGGGGAGGACCGTCCGAGCAGTACTTC. As protein: CASSATGGGPSEQYF.

The chain is built from TRBV18 and TRBJ2-5; 8 positions agree with TRBD1. The CDR3 extends over 13 amino acids. Germline V gives CDR1 KGHSH, CDR2 LQKENI. The trim removed 5 bases at V and 5 bases at J, leaving 4 bases unmatched. The CDR3 sequence: CASSAGQGETQYF. The CDR3 DNA reads TGTGCCAGCTCAGCAGGACAGGGCGAGACCCAGTACTTC.

The chain recombines TRBV9 with TRBJ2-1; no clear D. Germline values: CDR1 SGDLS, CDR2 YYNGEE. V was shortened by 0 bases and J by 8 bases, with 15 bases between the two germline ends. CDR3 size: 15 residues. The CDR3 reads CASSVAVYLGDEQFF. Written as DNA, the CDR3 is TGTGCCAGCAGCGTAGCAGTGTACCTAGGCGATGAGCAGTTCTTC.

The chain links TRBV5-1 to TRBJ1-4; D is undetermined. The CDR3 length is 15 residues. Germline V gene data show CDR1 as SGHRS and CDR2 as YFSETQ. V was pared by 0 bases and J by 5 bases, with 11 bases between. The CDR3, as DNA: TGCGCCAGCAGCTTGGTTGGGGTTCCGAATGAAAAACTGTTTTTT. This sequence encodes CASSLVGVPNEKLFF.

The rearrangement joins TRBV7-3 to TRBJ1-4; D unresolved. CDR3 size: 13 residues. The ends were cut back, 0 bases at V and 5 bases at J, with 4 bases in the middle. The germline V gene encodes CDR1 SGHTA and CDR2 FQGTGA. The CDR3 nucleotides are TGTGCCAGCAGCTTAACACAGAATGAAAAACTGTTTTTT. Protein sequence: CASSLTQNEKLFF.

The rearrangement uses TRBV10-1 and TRBJ2-1; possible D gene TRBD2, 6 bases. V lost 6 bases and J lost 0, with 12 bases in between. CDR3 length: 15 residues. Per germline, CDR1 WNHNN and CDR2 SYGVQD (reference sequence). The chain's CDR3 is CASSRDLSSYNEQFF. CDR3 coding DNA: TGCGCCAGCAGCCGGGACTTAAGCTCCTACAATGAGCAGTTCTTC.

This chain connects TRBV19 to TRBJ2-7; D might be TRBD2 (5 bases). Trimming stripped 2 bases from V and 3 bases from J, with 17 bases between. Germline assignment: CDR1 LNHDA and CDR2 SQIVND (reference sequence). The length of the CDR3 is 16 residues. The chain's CDR3 is CASSIMFGDDGYEQYF. The CDR3 bases are TGTGCCAGTAGTATAATGTTCGGGGATGACGGCTACGAGCAGTACTTC.

This chain links TRBV7-7 with TRBJ2-5, with D possibly matching TRBD2 (6 bases). Germline values: CDR1 SSHAT, CDR2 FNYEAQ (reference sequence). The CDR3 has 13 amino acids. This chain's CDR3 is CASGSGEQETQYF. The CDR3 region has the DNA TGTGCTAGCGGTTCGGGGGAGCAAGAGACCCAGTACTTC.

The J gene is TRBJ2-5, the V gene TRBV5-4; TRBD2 might be the D (6 bases). The CDR3 contains 17 residues. Germline lookup yields CDR1 SGHNT and CDR2 YYREEE (reference sequence). V was shortened by 3 bases and J by 0 bases, with 18 bases between the two germline ends. CDR3 sequence: CASSSRGSGDYQETQYF. The CDR3 DNA reads TGTGCCAGCAGCTCTCGGGGGAGCGGAGACTACCAAGAGACCCAGTACTTC.

This chain connects TRBV7-9 to TRBJ1-1; weak D call: TRBD1 (5 bases). The length of the CDR3 is 13 residues. Trimming stripped 1 base from V and 6 bases from J, with 9 bases between. CDR1 SEHNR and CDR2 FQNEAQ come from the germline V gene (reference sequence). Here the CDR3 DNA reads TGTGCCAGCAGCTTAGGAACAGGTGCTGAAGCTTTCTTT. Translated: CASSLGTGAEAFF.

The chain uses TRBV7-9 and TRBJ2-1, with TRBD2 identical over 7 bases. The ends lost 8 bases at V and 9 bases at J; junction bases unmatched: 19. The V gene's germline CDR1 is SEHNR and CDR2 FQNEAQ (reference sequence). This CDR3 region has 16 residues. CDR3 protein: CASPSPGGRGRGEQFF. CDR3 nucleotides: TGTGCCAGCCCCTCTCCGGGCGGGAGAGGTAGGGGTGAGCAGTTCTTC.